This TCR beta chain was sequenced in a study of cytomegalovirus exposure and HLA in healthy donors. General observations from the study: Analyzed later, association rates of TCRs varied across HLA loci, with DRB1 most and HLA-C fewest. It was reported that the classifier diagnosed cytomegalovirus status with high specificity and sensitivity in both the original and validation cohorts.

V lost 1 base to trimming and J lost 1 base, with 16 bases between them. CDR1 is PRHDT, CDR2 FYEKMQ, per germline (reference sequence). The CDR3 is 17 residues long. Primers included in the PCR were 60 Vbeta and 13 Jbeta primers. Clones were sequenced by immunoSEQ multiplex PCR, and TCRdb holds only the in-frame ones, with some missing. The table shows 120,000 or so clones, with around 80% occurring only once. As concerns this clone: Its antigen is not known.

The sequencing sample was made of PBMCs. The sequence came from a man aged 30 to 45 in good health and CMV-seropositive. The chain has TRBV13 and TRBJ2-5; possible D gene TRBD2, 6 bases. The CDR3 protein is CASSLDGASEAQETQYF. CDR3 DNA: TGTGCCAGCAGCTTAGATGGGGCTAGCGAGGCCCAAGAGACCCAGTACTTC.